The source of this TCR beta chain is a study of T cell responses to AZD1222 COVID-19 vaccine. General observations from the study: Seropositive at baseline were only a handful of AZD1222 recipients. Donors were chiefly white British, with a greater number of females, and clonal diversity was perhaps underestimated. The span of vaccine-associated CD4 TCRs extended across spike, with dominance at 160-218 and 743-854.

Regarding this clone: The target antigen is unknown.

The CDR3 length is 11 residues. Trimming stripped 3 bases from V and 5 bases from J, with 7 bases between. Germline V gene lookup returns CDR1 DFQATT and CDR2 SNEGSKA (reference sequence). Generated by immunoSEQ multiplex PCR, the TCRdb table keeps only in-frame clones and is missing some. This sample has about 150,000 clones; roughly 89% occur once, and the top ten carry about 1.9%. The gene calls are TRBV20-1 and TRBJ1-1; D is uncertain. The TCR comes from an adult in good health. The sample was peripheral blood, taken on day 0 of AZD1222 vaccination. The CDR3 reads CSARTRTEAFF. As DNA, the CDR3 is TGCAGTGCTAGGACACGAACTGAAGCTTTCTTT.